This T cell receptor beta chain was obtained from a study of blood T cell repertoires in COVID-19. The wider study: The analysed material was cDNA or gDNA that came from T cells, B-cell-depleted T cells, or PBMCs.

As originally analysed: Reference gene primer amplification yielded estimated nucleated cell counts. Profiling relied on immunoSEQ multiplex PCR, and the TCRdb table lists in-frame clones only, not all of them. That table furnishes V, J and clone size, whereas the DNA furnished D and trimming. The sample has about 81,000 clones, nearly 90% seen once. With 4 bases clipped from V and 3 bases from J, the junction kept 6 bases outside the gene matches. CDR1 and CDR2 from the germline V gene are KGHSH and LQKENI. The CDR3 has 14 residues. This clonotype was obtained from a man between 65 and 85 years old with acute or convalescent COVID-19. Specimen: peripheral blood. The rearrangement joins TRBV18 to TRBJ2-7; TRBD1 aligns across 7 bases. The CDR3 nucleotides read TGTGCCAGCTCACTTGGGGACAGCTACTACGAGCAGTACTTC. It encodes CASSLGDSYYEQYF.